Following are 3 T cell receptor beta chains from one sample sequenced in a study of shared clonotypes between healthy human individuals. Assay used: immunoSEQ multiplex PCR; TCRdb lists only in-frame clones, some missing. The table has 2 million to 2.5 million clones, about nine tenths seen once. Material for sequencing was naive CD4+ T cells from PBMCs. The subset denotes: CD45RA+ positively selected. The source is a man aged 18 to 29 in good health. Some clones in this sample may be carry-over from other donors' samples.

The CDR3 DNA reads as TGTGCCAGCAGTTATCGAGGGGGCTTTAGTGAAAAACTGTTTTTT. Its translation is CASSYRGGFSEKLFF. The chain is built from TRBV6-5 and TRBJ1-4, with 7 positions matching TRBD1. Germline V gene lookup returns CDR1 MNHEY and CDR2 SVGAGI. V lost 3 bases to trimming and J lost 7 bases; unmatched junction nucleotides: 8. This CDR3 region has 15 residues.

This clone was recorded once. This chain uses TRBV4-1 with TRBJ1-1, with TRBD1 identical over 7 bases. This CDR3 region has 16 residues. In germline, CDR1 is MGHRA, CDR2 YSYEKL. V dropped 2 bases and J dropped 10; count of bases not matched to a gene: 16. The CDR3 DNA sequence: TGCGCCAGCAGCCAATCCGTCTCCATGACAGGGAGGGGAGCTTTCTTT. This translates into CASSQSVSMTGRGAFF.

CDR3 nucleotides: TGCGCCAGCAGCCGACAAAGCGGGAGGGCGGACAATGAGCAGTTCTTC. Translating it yields CASSRQSGRADNEQFF. V and J are TRBV5-1 and TRBJ2-1; TRBD2 agrees at 10 bases. The trim removed 4 bases at V and 5 bases at J, leaving 9 bases unmatched. The germline V gene has CDR1 SGHRS and CDR2 YFSETQ. This CDR3 has 16 amino acids.